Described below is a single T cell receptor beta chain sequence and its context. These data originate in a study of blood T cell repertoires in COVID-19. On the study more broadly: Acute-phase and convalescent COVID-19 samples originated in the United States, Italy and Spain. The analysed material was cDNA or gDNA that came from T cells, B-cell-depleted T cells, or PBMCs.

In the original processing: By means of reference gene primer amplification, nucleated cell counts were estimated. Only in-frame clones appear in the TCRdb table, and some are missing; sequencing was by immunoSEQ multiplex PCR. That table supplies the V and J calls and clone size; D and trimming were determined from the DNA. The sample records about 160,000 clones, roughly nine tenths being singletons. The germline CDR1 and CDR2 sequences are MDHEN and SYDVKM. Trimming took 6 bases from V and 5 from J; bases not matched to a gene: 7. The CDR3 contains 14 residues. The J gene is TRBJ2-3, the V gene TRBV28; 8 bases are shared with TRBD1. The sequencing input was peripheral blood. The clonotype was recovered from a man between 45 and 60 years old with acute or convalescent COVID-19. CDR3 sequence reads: CASSLLGQGDTQYF. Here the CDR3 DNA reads TGTGCCAGCAGCCTCCTTGGACAGGGAGATACGCAGTATTTT.